This entry describes one T cell receptor (beta chain). Its target is unknown. This record belongs to a study of cytomegalovirus exposure and HLA in healthy donors. Notes on the study in general: Reports indicated that the classifier achieved high specificity and sensitivity in diagnosing cytomegalovirus status.

The PCR used 60 Vbeta and 13 Jbeta primers. The data were produced by immunoSEQ multiplex PCR, yet TCRdb's version contains in-frame clones alone and is incomplete. The table lists more than 90,000 clones, around 74% of them singletons. CDR3 size: 13 residues. Germline CDR1 SGHRS, CDR2 YFSETQ. V was shortened by 5 bases and J by 4 bases, with 12 bases between the two germline ends. The sequenced sample consisted of PBMCs. This sequence was found in a man aged 40-49 years in good health and CMV-seropositive. The V call is TRBV5-1, the J call TRBJ1-2; weak D call: TRBD1 (6 bases). CDR3 DNA sequence: TGCGCCAGCAGACCGGGACACTCCTATGGCTACACCTTC. Protein: CASRPGHSYGYTF.